Shown below are 3 T cell receptor beta chains from a single sample sequenced in a study of regulatory T cells in long-lasting Graves disease. Time point noted: persistent/refractory GD, antithyroid drugs over 5 years with positive TRAb. PBMCs provided the RNA from which the TCR library was made. Researchers made TCR beta libraries by using iRepertoire HTBI primers and running Arm-PCR on CDR3 regions. Each CDR3 protein gets one entry after TCRdb re-called the multiplex PCR reads with MiXCR. The sample has some 300,000 distinct CDR3 sequences, around a fifth seen once. Source: peripheral blood mononuclear cells (PBMCs), taken when the disease was refractory, from a patient treated with antithyroid drugs. These receptors were collected from a female donor with Graves disease.

This chain links TRBV30 with TRBJ2-1, with D unclear. CDR3 length: 16 residues. Germline CDR1 and CDR2: GTSNPN and SVGIG (reference sequence). Trimming took 0 bases from V and 0 from J, leaving 12 bases between them. The CDR3 DNA follows: TGTGCCTGGAGTGTAGGCCTGGAGCCCTCCTACAATGAGCAGTTCTTC. The encoded protein is CAWSVGLEPSYNEQFF.

This clonotype showed up just a few times. A junction end diverges from the germline sequence, so it may reflect a read error. V usage is TRBV7-2 and J usage is TRBJ2-2; the D gene is possibly TRBD2 (6 bases). The CDR3 is 15 residues long. From germline, CDR1 is SGHTA and CDR2 FQGNSA. CDR3 DNA: TGCGCCAGCAGCCCCCGGCGGGGGAACACCGGGGAGCTGTTTTTT. It translates to CASSPRRGNTGELFF.

The chain recombines TRBV9 with TRBJ1-1; D is unclear. There are 12 residues in the CDR3. The germline V gene encodes CDR1 SGDLS and CDR2 YYNGEE. Trimming removed 0 bases from V and 4 bases from J, with 4 bases in between. The chain's CDR3 is CASSVGVTEAFF. CDR3 sequence (DNA): TGTGCCAGCAGCGTAGGGGTCACTGAAGCTTTCTTT. Using reference TRBV9 and TRBJ1-1 for the parts outside the CDR3, the full variable domain is DSGVTQTPKHLITATGQRVTLRCSPRSGDLSVYWYQQSLDQGLQFLIQYYNGEERAKGNILERFSAQQFPDLHSELNLSSLELGDSALYFCASSVGVTEAFFGQGTRLTVV.